This T cell receptor (beta chain) was obtained from a study of human T cells and chemical hapten exposure. The CDR3 runs to 15 residues. The ends lost 6 bases at V and 4 bases at J; junction bases unmatched: 7. In germline, CDR1 is MNHEY, CDR2 SVGAGI. TCRdb re-called the RACE reads through MiXCR, storing one row per CDR3 protein. Here the sample spans 80,000 to 100,000 distinct CDR3 sequences, about 9.3% being singletons. Time point of the sample: patch test 2, 6 weeks after DPC sensitization. The treatment here: therapeutic diphenylcyclopropenone sensitization with weekly scalp DPC. This clonotype was detected a few times.

This material consisted of whole blood, taken in connection with sensitization to the hapten diphenylcyclopropenone (DPC). The J gene is TRBJ2-5, the V gene TRBV6-5; 11 bases agree with TRBD1. This receptor was taken from a middle-aged woman with alopecia areata. Some clones in this sample may be carry-over from other donors' samples. The CDR3 DNA follows: TGTGCCAGCAGCCAAGGGACAGGGGGAGCAGAGACCCAGTACTTC. It encodes CASSQGTGGAETQYF.